Shown below are 2 T cell receptor beta chains from a single sample sequenced in a study of shared clonotypes between healthy human individuals. It was CD45RO-negative cells, positively selected for CCR7, that made up naive CD8 cells, with terminally differentiated effector memory CD45RA+ cells excluded. Clones were read by immunoSEQ multiplex PCR, and TCRdb kept only the in-frame ones, dropping some. The sample shows 1.5 million to 2.5 million clones, roughly 94% of them seen only once. Sequenced input: naive CD8+ T cells sorted from blood. The receptor set was obtained from a man between 18 and 29 years old in good health.

The V and J genes are TRBV4-3 and TRBJ2-5, with TRBD1 identical over 8 bases. Germline trimming cut 0 bases from V and 5 bases from J; bases unmatched to any gene: 8. Germline V gene lookup returns CDR1 LGHNA and CDR2 YSLEER. This CDR3 is built from 16 residues. The CDR3 loop is CASSQDAGGEGETQYF. The DNA of the CDR3 is TGCGCCAGCAGCCAAGATGCAGGGGGCGAAGGGGAGACCCAGTACTTC.

V gene TRBV9 combines with J gene TRBJ1-2; possible D gene TRBD1, 6 bases. V was trimmed by 4 bases and J by 8 bases, leaving 18 bases between them. Germline-derived CDR1 and CDR2 are SGDLS and YYNGEE. The CDR3 covers 14 residues. CDR3 region: CASSFPEGGNGYTF. The CDR3 region has the DNA TGTGCCAGCAGCTTCCCAGAGGGGGGGAACGGCTACACCTTC. The full variable domain, completed using reference TRBV9 and TRBJ1-2, is DSGVTQTPKHLITATGQRVTLRCSPRSGDLSVYWYQQSLDQGLQFLIQYYNGEERAKGNILERFSAQQFPDLHSELNLSSLELGDSALYFCASSFPEGGNGYTFGSGTRLTVV.